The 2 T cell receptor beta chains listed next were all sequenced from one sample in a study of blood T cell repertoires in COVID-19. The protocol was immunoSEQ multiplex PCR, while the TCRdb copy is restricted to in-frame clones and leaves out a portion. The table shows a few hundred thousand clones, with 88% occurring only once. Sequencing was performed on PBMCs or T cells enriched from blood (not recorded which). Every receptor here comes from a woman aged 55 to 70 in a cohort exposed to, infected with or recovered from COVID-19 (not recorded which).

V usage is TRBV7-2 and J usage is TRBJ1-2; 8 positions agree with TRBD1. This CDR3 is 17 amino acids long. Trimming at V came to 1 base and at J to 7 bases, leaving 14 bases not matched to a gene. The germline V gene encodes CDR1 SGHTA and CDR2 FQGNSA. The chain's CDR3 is CASSLVFGATGDFGYTF. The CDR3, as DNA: TGTGCCAGCAGCTTAGTATTCGGGGCGACAGGGGATTTTGGCTACACCTTC.

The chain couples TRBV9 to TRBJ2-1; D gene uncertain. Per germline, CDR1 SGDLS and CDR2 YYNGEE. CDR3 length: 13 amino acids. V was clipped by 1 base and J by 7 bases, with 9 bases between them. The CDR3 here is CASSVNLLNEQFF. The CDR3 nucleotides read TGTGCCAGCAGCGTAAATCTGTTAAATGAGCAGTTCTTC.